This T cell receptor beta chain comes out of a study of immune characterization of retroperitoneal liposarcoma. Looked up from germline, CDR1 is MNHEY and CDR2 is SMNVEV (reference sequence). The CDR3 length is 16 residues. Unmatched junction bases numbered 7, after V lost 6 bases and J lost 5 bases. MiXCR, applied by TCRdb to the PCR reads, yields one record per CDR3 protein. In the table there are about 4,100 distinct CDR3 sequences, about 30% of which are singletons. This receptor was taken from a female donor with retroperitoneal liposarcoma. Sequencing was done on a sample of blood. The chain is built from TRBV27 and TRBJ2-1; 13 nucleotides line up with TRBD2. The CDR3 DNA follows: TGTGCCAGCAGGAAATCCGGGACTAGCGGGGACAATGAGCAGTTCTTC. As protein: CASRKSGTSGDNEQFF.